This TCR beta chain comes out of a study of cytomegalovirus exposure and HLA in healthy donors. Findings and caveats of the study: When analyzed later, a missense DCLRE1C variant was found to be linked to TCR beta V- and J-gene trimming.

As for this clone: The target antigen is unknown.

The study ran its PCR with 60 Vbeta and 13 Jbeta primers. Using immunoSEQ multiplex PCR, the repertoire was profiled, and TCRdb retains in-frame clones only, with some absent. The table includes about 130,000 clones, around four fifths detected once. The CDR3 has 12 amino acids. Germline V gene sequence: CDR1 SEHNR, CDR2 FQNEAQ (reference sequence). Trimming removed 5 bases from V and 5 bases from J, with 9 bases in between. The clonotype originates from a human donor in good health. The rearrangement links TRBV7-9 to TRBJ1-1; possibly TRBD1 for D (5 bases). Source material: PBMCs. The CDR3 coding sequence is TGTGCCAGCAGCGGAGGGGCAACTGAAGCTTTCTTT. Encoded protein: CASSGGATEAFF.